One sample yielded the 22 T cell receptor beta chains listed below, sequenced in a study of T cell changes during pregnancy in multiple sclerosis (dated by TCRdb to about 2019). Library construction relied on the immunoSEQ multiplex PCR assay. TCRdb holds this immuneACCESS table with in-frame rearrangements only. Some clones are missing; in checked studies, unresolved V genes explain under half, and the rest has no known cause. Here the sample has tens of thousands of clones; 85% to 95% occur a single time. Of the sample, around 0.25% falls within the top ten clones. The sample here was CD4+ T cells from peripheral blood mononuclear cells, taken in the third trimester of pregnancy. All receptors derive from a female donor with multiple sclerosis, enrolled in a pregnancy study.

The rearrangement uses TRBV4-2 and TRBJ2-5, with D tentatively TRBD2 (6 bases). V was trimmed by 4 bases and J by 6 bases, leaving 27 bases between them. The germline CDR1 and CDR2 sequences are LGHNA and YNFKEQ. The CDR3 sequence is 18 residues long. The CDR3 bases are TGTGCCAGCAGCCCCGAACGAGGTGCGGGGAGGAACGGAAAGACCCAGTACTTC. It translates to CASSPERGAGRNGKTQYF.

The chain carries TRBV18 and TRBJ2-7; D is ambiguous. V lost 3 bases to trimming and J lost 0 bases, with 12 bases between them. This CDR3 comprises 15 residues. The germline CDR1 and CDR2 sequences are KGHSH and LQKENI. CDR3 sequence (DNA): TGTGCCAGCTCACCGAGAGAGGAGAGCTCCTACGAGCAGTACTTC. This translates into CASSPREESSYEQYF.

The chain has TRBV5-1 and TRBJ1-6; tentatively, D is TRBD1 (5 bases). This CDR3 comprises 13 residues. V lost 0 bases and J lost 10, with 8 bases in between. In germline, CDR1 is SGHRS, CDR2 YFSETQ. The CDR3: CASSLAGISPLHF. Written as DNA, the CDR3 is TGCGCCAGCAGCTTGGCAGGGATATCACCCCTCCACTTT.

The rearrangement joins TRBV2 to TRBJ2-7, with D perhaps TRBD1 (5 bases). Deletions cut 6 bases from V and 0 bases from J, with 15 bases between. Germline V gene lookup returns CDR1 SNHLY and CDR2 FYNNEI. The CDR3 extends over 15 amino acids. CDR3 sequence reads: CASSDGQNISYEQYF. The CDR3 DNA follows: TGTGCCAGCAGCGATGGACAAAACATCTCCTACGAGCAGTACTTC.

This chain links TRBV11-2 with TRBJ1-6; no reliable D call. Germline V gene data show CDR1 as SGHAT and CDR2 as FQNNGV. The germline V and J ends were trimmed by 3 bases and 7 bases, with 13 bases remaining between them. This CDR3 has 15 residues. Written as DNA, the CDR3 is TGTGCCAGCAGCTTGTCGGAATTCAGGAATTCACCCCTCCACTTT. It translates to CASSLSEFRNSPLHF.

The chain employs TRBV5-6 and TRBJ2-2, with D maybe TRBD1 (6 bases). Germline CDR1 reads SGHDT; CDR2 reads YYEEEE. V dropped 4 bases and J dropped 9 bases, with 16 bases sitting between them. The CDR3 is 14 amino acids. The CDR3 DNA reads as TGTGCCAGCAGCAGGGACACGGTTTTCCGGGAGCTGTTTTTT. Residues: CASSRDTVFRELFF.

This sequence joins TRBV7-2 and TRBJ1-2, with D unresolved. This CDR3 spans 13 amino acids. Trimming pared 0 bases from V and 7 bases from J, leaving 9 bases between. The V gene's germline CDR1 is SGHTA and CDR2 FQGNSA. The CDR3 nucleotides are TGTGCCAGCAGCTTAGCAGGGAGTGGTGGCTACACCTTC. It yields the protein CASSLAGSGGYTF.

This chain connects TRBV7-2 to TRBJ2-1; 11 bases map to TRBD2. Germline V gene lookup returns CDR1 SGHTA and CDR2 FQGNSA. The CDR3 is 19 amino acids. V dropped 3 bases and J dropped 2; count of bases not matched to a gene: 12. The CDR3 region is CASSFDQLAGGPAYNEQFF. The DNA for the CDR3 is TGTGCCAGCAGCTTCGACCAATTAGCGGGAGGGCCCGCCTACAATGAGCAGTTCTTC.

The J gene is TRBJ1-5, the V gene TRBV19, with unresolved D. The germline gives CDR1 LNHDA, CDR2 SQIVND (reference sequence). This CDR3 is built from 14 residues. Trimming removed 3 bases from V and 3 bases from J, with 9 bases in between. The CDR3 sequence is CASSIHSVNQPQHF. DNA of the CDR3: TGTGCCAGTAGTATCCACAGTGTCAATCAGCCCCAGCATTTT.

This chain links TRBV27 with TRBJ1-1; D perhaps matches TRBD1 (5 bases). Looked up from germline, CDR1 is MNHEY and CDR2 is SMNVEV (reference sequence). V was clipped by 5 bases and J by 3 bases, with 16 bases between them. The CDR3 totals 15 residues. The CDR3 reads CASSPRAPRDTEAFF. In nucleotides, the CDR3 is TGTGCCAGCAGTCCCAGGGCCCCCCGGGACACTGAAGCTTTCTTT.

The J gene is TRBJ2-1, the V gene TRBV6-6, with D possibly being TRBD1 (6 bases). Trimming left V 5 bases short and J 4 bases short, with 15 bases between. This CDR3 has 15 residues. Germline CDR1 MNHNY, CDR2 SVGAGI (reference sequence). The CDR3 loop is CASSLLQGSYNEQFF. The CDR3 coding sequence is TGTGCCAGCAGTCTCCTCCAGGGGTCATACAATGAGCAGTTCTTC.

V gene TRBV28 combines with J gene TRBJ1-5; maybe TRBD1 (5 bases). With 3 bases removed from V and 7 bases from J, the gap between germline ends came to 13 bases. Germline V gene data show CDR1 as MDHEN and CDR2 as SYDVKM. The CDR3 runs to 14 residues. The CDR3 loop reads CASSFRGGGQPQHF. CDR3 DNA: TGTGCCAGCAGTTTTCGGGGGGGTGGACAGCCCCAGCATTTT.

The chain carries TRBV29-1 and TRBJ1-2, with TRBD1 matching over 7 bases. The germline gives CDR1 SQVTM, CDR2 ANQGSEA. V trimming: 6 bases; J trimming: 5 bases; junction bases outside the gene matches: 9. The CDR3 runs 13 residues. The CDR3 loop is CSVNRQGSYGYTF. The CDR3 nucleotides are TGCAGCGTCAACCGACAGGGCTCGTATGGCTACACCTTC.

The CDR3 reads CASSEFSGGADEQFF. The CDR3 region has the DNA TGTGCCAGCAGTGAGTTTAGCGGGGGGGCAGATGAGCAGTTCTTC. The V and J genes are TRBV6-1 and TRBJ2-1; 11 bases are shared with TRBD2. V gave up 3 bases and J gave up 8 bases; unmatched junction bases: 6. Germline-derived CDR1 and CDR2 are MNHNS and SASEGT. The CDR3 runs to 15 residues.

This clone was detected only once. The chain recombines TRBV5-1 with TRBJ2-5; TRBD2 aligns across 8 bases. V shed 0 bases, J shed 4 bases, and the junction held 8 bases outside the gene matches. The CDR3 runs to 16 residues. CDR1 SGHRS and CDR2 YFSETQ come from the germline V gene. This CDR3 is CASSLVESGGRETQYF. The CDR3 region has the DNA TGCGCCAGCAGCTTGGTGGAATCGGGAGGGAGAGAGACCCAGTACTTC.

The chain couples TRBV4-1 to TRBJ2-7, with 7 nucleotides matching TRBD1. The CDR3 covers 16 residues. Trimming removed 1 base from V and 4 bases from J; junction bases left unmatched: 10. Germline V lookup: CDR1 MGHRA, CDR2 YSYEKL. The CDR3 sequence is CASSQAVRDRNYEQYF. In DNA form, the CDR3 reads TGCGCCAGCAGCCAAGCAGTTCGGGACAGAAATTACGAGCAGTACTTC.

This clone showed up just once. The chain recombines TRBV6-1 with TRBJ1-4, with 10 bases that match TRBD1. V lost 4 bases, J lost 6 bases, and 8 bases stayed unmatched. Germline CDR1 reads MNHNS; CDR2 reads SASEGT. This CDR3 has 16 residues. In nucleotides, the CDR3 is TGTGCCAGCAGTGGCAACCCCGGGACAGGGGATGAAAAACTGTTTTTT. Translating it yields CASSGNPGTGDEKLFF.

The chain uses TRBV19 and TRBJ1-6; D uncertain. The CDR3 covers 13 residues. V gave up 9 bases and J gave up 6 bases, with 12 bases separating them. Germline V lookup: CDR1 LNHDA, CDR2 SQIVND (reference sequence). The CDR3 bases are TGTGCCAGCCGGGAAGGGATTAATTCACCCCTCCACTTT. Translating it yields CASREGINSPLHF.

The chain links TRBV5-6 to TRBJ1-1; maybe TRBD1 (5 bases). Trimming stripped 4 bases from V and 4 bases from J, with 20 bases between. Germline loops: CDR1 SGHDT, CDR2 YYEEEE. CDR3 size: 16 residues. CDR3 in amino acids: CASSPVGGGLITEAFF. The CDR3 coding sequence is TGTGCCAGCAGCCCCGTCGGGGGTGGGCTTATCACTGAAGCTTTCTTT.

A single count supports this clone. The chain links TRBV4-1 to TRBJ1-4; a weak D match, TRBD1 (5 bases). The CDR3 spans 15 residues. Germline lookup yields CDR1 MGHRA and CDR2 YSYEKL. The ends were cut back, 5 bases at V and 7 bases at J, with 17 bases in the middle. CDR3 nucleotides: TGCGCCAGCAGCTTCAGTCGCCTGGGGGGTGAAAAACTGTTTTTT. Protein: CASSFSRLGGEKLFF.

The chain combines TRBV10-3 with TRBJ2-2; TRBD1 might be the D (8 bases). The CDR3 runs 13 residues. V was trimmed by 8 bases and J by 5 bases, leaving 12 bases between them. The germline V gene has CDR1 ENHRY and CDR2 SYGVKD. CDR3 nucleotide sequence: TGTGCCATCGGACAGGGAGGGACCGGGGAGCTGTTTTTT. Its translation is CAIGQGGTGELFF.

The chain has TRBV2 and TRBJ1-4, with 9 bases that match TRBD1. Per the germline V gene, CDR1 is SNHLY and CDR2 is FYNNEI. The CDR3 is 15 residues long. Trimming took 6 bases from V and 8 from J; bases not matched to a gene: 10. Here the CDR3 reads CASRGRDRVEEKLFF. The CDR3 DNA reads TGTGCCAGCAGAGGTCGGGACAGGGTAGAGGAAAAACTGTTTTTT.